The subject of this entry is one TCR beta chain. These data come from a study of blood T cell repertoires in COVID-19. Study background: The United States, Italy and Spain supplied acute and convalescent COVID-19 samples. The cDNA or gDNA used as material had been derived from T cells, B-cell-depleted T cells, or PBMCs.

Source study methods: Scientists estimated how many nucleated cells there were by amplifying reference gene primers. TCRdb keeps only in-frame clones here, not all; method: immunoSEQ multiplex PCR. V and J calls and clone size are as listed in that table; D and trimming were resolved from the DNA. In the table there are roughly 90,000 clones, 85% of which are singletons. CDR1 and CDR2 (germline): MNHEY, SMNVEV (reference sequence). The CDR3 loop spans 16 amino acids. V shed 3 bases, J shed 7 bases, and the junction held 11 bases outside the gene matches. Material: peripheral blood. The sequence derives from a man older than 75 with acute or convalescent COVID-19. The V gene is TRBV27, the J gene TRBJ2-2, with 7 bases that match TRBD1. For the CDR3, the DNA is TGTGCCAGCAGTTTCTTGGACAGGCTATACAACGGGGAGCTGTTTTTT. Its translation is CASSFLDRLYNGELFF.